The 4 T cell receptor beta chains below all came from one sample that was sequenced in a study of beta chain features in type 1 diabetes. Overall study results and limits: Moderate but significant shortening of TCRB CDR3s was recorded in all four CD4+ subsets from Type 1 diabetes patients.

These receptors' targets are unknown. Isolated RNA was reverse transcribed in full, so expressed TCRB transcripts were sequenced. Profiling relied on immunoSEQ multiplex PCR, and the TCRdb table lists in-frame clones only, not all of them. This sample has nearly 700,000 clones, with 10% to 15% found just once. Sample: naive CD4+ T cells from blood. These receptors were collected from a man between 18 and 29 years old with type 1 diabetes.

This clone was observed a few times. The chain has TRBV5-1 and TRBJ2-1; D not certain. Per the germline V gene, CDR1 is SGHRS and CDR2 is YFSETQ. V lost 4 bases, J lost 0 bases, and 14 bases lay in between. The CDR3 has 16 residues. The CDR3 here is CASSVEQVDSYNEQFF. The CDR3 nucleotides read TGCGCCAGCAGCGTCGAGCAGGTAGACTCCTACAATGAGCAGTTCTTC.

This clone was detected a few times. The chain carries TRBV5-4 and TRBJ2-3; TRBD2 matches 9 bases. From germline, CDR1 is SGHNT and CDR2 YYREEE (reference sequence). This CDR3 spans 16 amino acids. Unmatched junction bases numbered 6, after V lost 0 bases and J lost 4 bases. Here the CDR3 reads CASSLARGGAADTQYF. The CDR3 DNA is TGTGCCAGCAGCTTGGCCCGCGGGGGGGCCGCAGATACGCAGTATTTT. Combining the CDR3 with reference TRBV5-4 and TRBJ2-3 gives the whole variable domain ETGVTQSPTHLIKTRGQQVTLRCSSQSGHNTVSWYQQALGQGPQFIFQYYREEENGRGNFPPRFSGLQFPNYSSELNVNALELDDSALYLCASSLARGGAADTQYFGPGTRLTVL.

Only a few counts were recorded for this clone. CDR3 sequence: CASSSLLVRANYGYTF. For the CDR3, the DNA is TGTGCCAGCAGCTCCCTGCTGGTCAGGGCTAACTATGGCTACACCTTC. This chain joins TRBV7-9 and TRBJ1-2, with a tentative D call TRBD1 (5 bases). The CDR3 spans 16 residues. The V and J ends lost 4 bases and 0 bases respectively, with 15 bases between them. Germline V lookup: CDR1 SEHNR, CDR2 FQNEAQ (reference sequence).

On this clone: This sample includes further DNA sequences coding for the same CDR3. This rearrangement joins TRBV30 to TRBJ2-3; D gene unclear. From germline, CDR1 is GTSNPN and CDR2 SVGIG (reference sequence). This CDR3 comprises 11 residues. The CDR3: CAWSEADTQYF. DNA for the CDR3: TGTGCTTGGTCGGAAGCGGATACGCAGTATTTT.